Presented here are 23 T cell receptor beta chains from one specimen sequenced in a study of early T cells in non-severe SARS-CoV-2 infection. TCRdb redid the calling of the 5' RACE reads with MiXCR, one entry per CDR3 protein. The data hold about 61,000 distinct CDR3 sequences, with about 12% observed a single time. The starting material was whole blood, obtained at baseline. These receptors were collected from an adult who was a healthcare worker with PCR-confirmed SARS-CoV-2 infection or an uninfected control (not recorded which). The donor label of this sample is uncertain.

This clonotype was counted a few times. The chain carries TRBV6-6 and TRBJ1-1; D gene uncertain. CDR1 and CDR2 (germline): MNHNY, SVGAGI (reference sequence). The CDR3 totals 13 residues. V shed 7 bases and J shed 2 bases, with 11 bases lying between them. CDR3 sequence: CASTWNSNTEAFF. CDR3 DNA: TGTGCCAGCACCTGGAACTCTAACACTGAAGCTTTCTTT.

The chain has TRBV2 and TRBJ2-1; TRBD2 matches at 11 bases. The length of the CDR3 is 15 residues. Unmatched junction bases numbered 5, after V lost 2 bases and J lost 8 bases. Per the germline V gene, CDR1 is SNHLY and CDR2 is FYNNEI. CDR3: CASSEIAGGRYEQFF. The CDR3 DNA reads as TGTGCCAGCAGTGAAATAGCGGGGGGGCGATATGAGCAGTTCTTC.

The chain links TRBV20-1 to TRBJ1-1, with 8 bases that match TRBD1. The CDR3 is 16 amino acids. V shed 0 bases, J shed 0 bases, and the junction held 6 bases outside the gene matches. Germline CDR1 and CDR2: DFQATT and SNEGSKA (reference sequence). As DNA, the CDR3 is TGCAGTGCTAGAGATCACGACAGGGGAATGAACACTGAAGCTTTCTTT. Encoded protein: CSARDHDRGMNTEAFF.

The CDR3 spells CASSTDRVNQPQHF. CDR3 nucleotide sequence: TGTGCCAGCAGCACCGACAGGGTCAATCAGCCCCAGCATTTT. The V gene is TRBV7-9, the J gene TRBJ1-5; 7 bases agree with TRBD1. This CDR3 is built from 14 residues. Germline-derived CDR1 and CDR2 are SEHNR and FQNEAQ (reference sequence). The V gene end was trimmed by 5 bases and the J gene end by 3 bases; junction bases not matched to a gene: 4.

The chain recombines TRBV5-6 with TRBJ2-3; either TRBD1 or TRBD2 may supply D (5 bases each). The germline gives CDR1 SGHDT, CDR2 YYEEEE. The ends were cut back, 3 bases at V and 0 bases at J, with 17 bases in the middle. This CDR3 has 17 amino acids. CDR3 DNA: TGTGCCAGCAGCTCACCGACAGCGGCTGCTAGCACAGATACGCAGTATTTT. Encoded protein: CASSSPTAAASTDTQYF.

J is TRBJ2-5 and V is TRBV11-2; 14 bases map to TRBD2. The CDR3 has 18 amino acids. V was pared by 5 bases and J by 5 bases, with 13 bases of the junction left unmatched. Germline CDR1 and CDR2: SGHAT and FQNNGV. The CDR3 here is CASSPRLAGGLKAETQYF. CDR3 nucleotides: TGTGCCAGCAGCCCTAGACTAGCGGGGGGGCTGAAGGCGGAGACCCAGTACTTC.

This clonotype came up a few times. The gene calls are TRBV5-1 and TRBJ2-5; possible D gene TRBD1, 6 bases. The germline CDR1 and CDR2 sequences are SGHRS and YFSETQ. The length of the CDR3 is 13 residues. Trimming removed 4 bases at V and 4 bases at J, with 11 bases between. As DNA, the CDR3 is TGCGCCAGCAGCGTCCACAGGGCAGAGACCCAGTACTTC. Amino acid sequence: CASSVHRAETQYF.

This clonotype occurred a few times. The chain carries TRBV6-1 and TRBJ2-3; D is possibly TRBD1 (5 bases). CDR3 length equals 13 residues. From germline, CDR1 is MNHNS and CDR2 SASEGT. V was pared by 6 bases and J by 3 bases, with 10 bases between. Here the CDR3 reads CASRDSATDTQYF. As DNA, the CDR3 is TGTGCCAGCAGAGACAGTGCAACAGATACGCAGTATTTT.

This clonotype was seen a handful of times. CDR3 nucleotides: TGTGCCAGCAGCTCCGACCGGGTCCTTAACTATGGCTACACCTTC. This gives the protein CASSSDRVLNYGYTF. The chain has TRBV5-8 and TRBJ1-2; D unclear. V shed 3 bases and J shed 1 base, with 13 bases lying between them. The CDR3 contains 15 residues. The germline V gene has CDR1 SGHTS and CDR2 YDEGEE.

This clonotype has only a few counts. The chain combines TRBV15 with TRBJ1-3; D not certain. V lost 6 bases to trimming and J lost 1 base, with 7 bases between them. CDR3 size: 13 residues. Germline V gene lookup returns CDR1 LNHNV and CDR2 YYDKDF (reference sequence). DNA of the CDR3: TGTGCCACCAGAGCAGTTTCTGGAAACACCATATATTTT. Translating it yields CATRAVSGNTIYF.

This clonotype was counted a few times. The chain combines TRBV5-6 with TRBJ2-3; either TRBD1 or TRBD2 may supply D (6 bases each). The CDR3 extends over 17 amino acids. Germline assignment: CDR1 SGHDT and CDR2 YYEEEE. The V and J ends lost 4 bases and 2 bases respectively, with 20 bases between them. CDR3 sequence: CASSPSRGAVNTDTQYF. The CDR3 coding sequence is TGTGCCAGCAGCCCAAGTAGGGGGGCCGTAAACACAGATACGCAGTATTTT.

The chain uses TRBV25-1 and TRBJ1-2; the D is unclear. CDR1 and CDR2 (germline): MGHDK, SYGVNS. V was shortened by 7 bases and J by 8 bases, with 14 bases between the two germline ends. The CDR3 has 12 amino acids. The DNA of the CDR3 is TGTGCCAGCAAACGAAACGAGGAAGGCTACACCTTC. Its protein is CASKRNEEGYTF.

The V and J genes are TRBV2 and TRBJ1-6; unclear D gene. Germline CDR1 and CDR2: SNHLY and FYNNEI. Trimming took 4 bases from V and 4 from J, leaving 11 bases between them. The CDR3 has 15 residues. Here the CDR3 reads CASSGESRYNSPLHF. CDR3 sequence (DNA): TGTGCCAGCAGTGGGGAGAGCCGTTATAATTCACCCCTCCACTTT.

The chain joins TRBV7-9 to TRBJ2-1; possible D gene TRBD2, 5 bases. Trimming pared 3 bases from V and 5 bases from J, leaving 11 bases between. This CDR3 has 14 residues. Germline assignment: CDR1 SEHNR and CDR2 FQNEAQ (reference sequence). This CDR3 reads CASSLTTLDNEQFF. The CDR3 DNA reads as TGTGCCAGCAGCTTGACTACTTTAGACAATGAGCAGTTCTTC.

The genes are TRBV2 and TRBJ2-1; perhaps TRBD2 as D (5 bases). Trimming pared 0 bases from V and 5 bases from J, leaving 11 bases between. There are 15 residues in the CDR3. Per germline, CDR1 SNHLY and CDR2 FYNNEI. This CDR3 reads CASSEARTGNNEQFF. The CDR3 coding sequence is TGTGCCAGCAGTGAAGCAAGGACCGGGAACAATGAGCAGTTCTTC. Complete variable domain (other parts from reference TRBV2 and TRBJ2-1): EPEVTQTPSHQVTQMGQEVILRCVPISNHLYFYWYRQILGQKVEFLVSFYNNEISEKSEIFDDQFSVERPDGSNFTLKIRSTKLEDSAMYFCASSEARTGNNEQFFGPGTRLTVL.

The chain uses TRBV7-8 and TRBJ2-1; 7 bases line up with TRBD1. V shed 8 bases and J 8 bases; nucleotides not matched to a gene: 9. Germline lookup yields CDR1 SGHVS and CDR2 FQNEAQ. The CDR3 extends over 13 amino acids. The DNA of the CDR3 is TGTGCCAGCTGGGACAGTAGGAGAGATGAGCAGTTCTTC. It specifies CASWDSRRDEQFF. Looking up the rest from reference TRBV7-8 and TRBJ2-1 gives the full variable domain: GAGVSQSPRYKVAKRGQDVALRCDPISGHVSLFWYQQALGQGPEFLTYFQNEAQLDKSGLPSDRFFAERPEGSVSTLKIQRTQQEDSAVYLCASWDSRRDEQFFGPGTRLTVL.

This chain joins TRBV4-1 and TRBJ2-3; no clear D. Trimming took 0 bases from V and 14 from J, leaving 9 bases between them. CDR1 is MGHRA, CDR2 YSYEKL, per germline. The CDR3 has 11 amino acids. CDR3 nucleotide sequence: TGCGCCAGCAGCCAAGATAGGAAGCGGTATTTT. It specifies CASSQDRKRYF.

This clonotype was seen a few times. V gene TRBV19 combines with J gene TRBJ2-3; 12 bases are a match to TRBD2. Germline-derived CDR1 and CDR2 are LNHDA and SQIVND (reference sequence). The CDR3 has 16 amino acids. Trimming cost V 4 bases and J 1 base; bases outside gene matches: 3. CDR3 in amino acids: CASSTLAGGRTDTQYF. CDR3 DNA: TGTGCCAGTAGTACACTAGCGGGGGGACGCACAGATACGCAGTATTTT.

The V call is TRBV5-1, the J call TRBJ2-5; D possibly uses TRBD1 or TRBD2 (6 bases each). V was trimmed by 3 bases and J by 7 bases, leaving 16 bases between them. CDR1 and CDR2 from the germline V gene are SGHRS and YFSETQ. The CDR3 extends over 14 amino acids. The CDR3 nucleotides read TGCGCCAGCAGCTCCTCCGGGGGCGCGAGGACCCAGTACTTC. Translating gives CASSSSGGARTQYF.

The V call is TRBV11-2, the J call TRBJ2-2; 7 bases are shared with TRBD1. Germline lookup yields CDR1 SGHAT and CDR2 FQNNGV. The J segment lost 5 bases and the V segment lost 2 bases, leaving 5 bases of the junction unmatched. The CDR3 spans 15 residues. This CDR3 is CASSLQGVVTGELFF. The CDR3, as DNA: TGTGCCAGCAGCTTACAGGGGGTGGTTACCGGGGAGCTGTTTTTT.

This chain uses TRBV7-3 with TRBJ2-3; D uncertain. V shed 5 bases and J shed 1 base, with 10 bases lying between them. This CDR3 region has 14 residues. Germline V gene sequence: CDR1 SGHTA, CDR2 FQGTGA. The CDR3 region is CASSPGLGTDTQYF. CDR3 DNA sequence: TGTGCCAGCAGCCCAGGTTTAGGCACAGATACGCAGTATTTT.

This clonotype turned up a few times. The gene calls are TRBV7-6 and TRBJ1-2, with 7 bases matching TRBD1. The V segment lost 5 bases and the J segment 3 bases; nucleotides outside the gene matches: 6. The germline gives CDR1 SGHVS, CDR2 FNYEAQ. The CDR3 sequence is 14 residues long. The CDR3 loop reads CASSPVQGDYGYTF. The CDR3 DNA is TGTGCCAGCAGCCCCGTTCAGGGGGACTATGGCTACACCTTC.

This clonotype was observed many times. The rearrangement joins TRBV10-3 to TRBJ2-7; TRBD1 is a possible D gene (6 bases). Deletions cut 10 bases from V and 2 bases from J, with 21 bases between. The germline CDR1 and CDR2 sequences are ENHRY and SYGVKD. The length of the CDR3 is 15 residues. CDR3 nucleotide sequence: TGTGCCACCCTCAGGGAAATCACAGGGACCTACGAGCAGTACGTC. It is translated as CATLREITGTYEQYV.